The count of the clone carrying this T cell receptor beta chain is one. This entry is derived from a study of blood T cell repertoires in COVID-19. Study details: T cells, B-cell-depleted T cells, or PBMCs provided the cDNA or gDNA that served as material.

Study processing details: Amplification of reference gene primers was used by the study to estimate nucleated cell counts. Repertoires were generated with immunoSEQ multiplex PCR, while TCRdb's copy carries only in-frame clones and drops some. The V and J calls and clone size were taken over from that table, and D and trimming were inferred from the DNA. The data show over 85,000 clones, about four fifths seen once. CDR3 length equals 11 residues. CDR1 and CDR2 (germline): DFQATT, SNEGSKA (reference sequence). This TCR was sampled from a woman in her 70s with acute or convalescent COVID-19. The source material was peripheral blood. J is TRBJ2-7 and V is TRBV20-1; the match to TRBD1 covers 8 bases. Here the CDR3 reads CSIDRGYEQYF. The CDR3 nucleotides are TGCAGCATCGACAGGGGTTACGAGCAGTACTTC.